The entry that follows covers one T cell receptor (beta chain) sequence. Collection of blood occurred at baseline, at cycle 4 day 1, and at cycle 7 day 1. The sample belongs to a study of OX40 agonist ivuxolimab in advanced cancers. Per the germline V gene, CDR1 is SEHNR and CDR2 is FQNEAQ (reference sequence). CDR3 length equals 10 residues. V shed 6 bases and J shed 6 bases, with 4 bases lying between them. Some clones are missing from TCRdb's copy, which holds only in-frame ones; the method was immunoSEQ multiplex PCR. The sample has about 23,000 clones, roughly 84% seen once. The starting material was CD4+ or CD8+ T cells sorted from blood, obtained in a trial of the OX40 agonist ivuxolimab. The clonotype comes from an adult with an advanced solid tumor such as melanoma, head and neck, liver or kidney cancer. The chain recombines TRBV7-9 with TRBJ2-3, with D unclear. The CDR3 here is CASSRDTQYF. As DNA, the CDR3 is TGTGCCAGCAGTAGGGATACGCAGTATTTT.